The present TCR beta chain was sequenced within a study of cytomegalovirus exposure and HLA in healthy donors. Looked up from germline, CDR1 is SQVTM and CDR2 is ANQGSEA. V was pared by 5 bases and J by 2 bases, with 11 bases between. The CDR3 is 13 amino acids. General study results and limits: Only CMV serostatus was available as immune exposure information. Later genetic work tied a missense DCLRE1C variant to beta-chain V and J trimming.

13 Jbeta primers and 60 Vbeta primers were used for the PCR. Using immunoSEQ multiplex PCR, the repertoire was profiled, and TCRdb retains in-frame clones only, with some absent. There are 150,000 to 200,000 clones in the sample; around 82% occur only once, and 2% to 2.5% lies in the top ten. This clone was counted between two and nine times. What it recognizes is unknown. The receptor was derived from a woman aged 25-40 years in good health and CMV-seropositive. The sample taken for sequencing was PBMCs. The chain combines TRBV29-1 with TRBJ2-3; D is perhaps TRBD2 (6 bases). The CDR3 region is CSVLSGFTDTQYF. The CDR3, as DNA: TGCAGCGTTCTCAGCGGGTTCACAGATACGCAGTATTTT.